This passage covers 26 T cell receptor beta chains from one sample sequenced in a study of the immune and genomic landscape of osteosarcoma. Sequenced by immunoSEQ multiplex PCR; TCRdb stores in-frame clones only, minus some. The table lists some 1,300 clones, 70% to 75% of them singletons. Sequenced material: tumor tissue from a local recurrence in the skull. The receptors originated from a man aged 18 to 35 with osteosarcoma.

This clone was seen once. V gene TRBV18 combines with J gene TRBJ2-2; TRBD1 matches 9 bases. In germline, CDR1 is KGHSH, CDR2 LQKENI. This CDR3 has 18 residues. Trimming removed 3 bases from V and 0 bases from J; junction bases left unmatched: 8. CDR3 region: CASSPLGQGLPNTGELFF. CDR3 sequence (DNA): TGTGCCAGCTCACCTCTAGGACAGGGGCTTCCGAACACCGGGGAGCTGTTTTTT. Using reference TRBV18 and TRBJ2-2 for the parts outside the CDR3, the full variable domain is NAGVMQNPRHLVRRRGQEARLRCSPMKGHSHVYWYRQLPEEGLKFMVYLQKENIIDESGMPKERFSAEFPKEGPSILRIQQVVRGDSAAYFCASSPLGQGLPNTGELFFGEGSRLTVL.

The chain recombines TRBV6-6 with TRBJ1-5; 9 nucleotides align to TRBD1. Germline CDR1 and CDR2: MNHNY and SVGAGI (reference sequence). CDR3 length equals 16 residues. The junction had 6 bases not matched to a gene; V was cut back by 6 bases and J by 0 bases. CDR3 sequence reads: CASRARGQGSNQPQHF. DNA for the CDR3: TGTGCCAGCAGAGCTAGGGGACAGGGTAGCAATCAGCCCCAGCATTTT.

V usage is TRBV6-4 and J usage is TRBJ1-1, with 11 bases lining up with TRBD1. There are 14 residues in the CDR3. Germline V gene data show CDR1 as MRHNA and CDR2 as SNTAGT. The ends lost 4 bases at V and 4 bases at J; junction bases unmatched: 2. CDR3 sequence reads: CASSAGTGGTEAFF. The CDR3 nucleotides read TGTGCCAGCAGTGCCGGGACAGGGGGCACTGAAGCTTTCTTT.

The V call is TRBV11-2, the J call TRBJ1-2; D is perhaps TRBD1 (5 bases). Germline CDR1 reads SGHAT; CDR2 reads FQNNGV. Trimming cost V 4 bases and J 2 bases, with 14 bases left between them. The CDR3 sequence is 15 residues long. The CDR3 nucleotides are TGTGCCAGCAGCTATGCCGGGACGCCGAACTATGGCTACACCTTC. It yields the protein CASSYAGTPNYGYTF.

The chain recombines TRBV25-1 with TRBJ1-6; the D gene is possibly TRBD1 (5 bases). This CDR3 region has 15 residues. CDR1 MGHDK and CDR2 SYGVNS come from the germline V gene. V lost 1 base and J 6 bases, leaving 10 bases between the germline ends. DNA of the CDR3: TGTGCCAGCAGTGAATCGACAGTCCCTAATTCACCCCTCCACTTT. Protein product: CASSESTVPNSPLHF.

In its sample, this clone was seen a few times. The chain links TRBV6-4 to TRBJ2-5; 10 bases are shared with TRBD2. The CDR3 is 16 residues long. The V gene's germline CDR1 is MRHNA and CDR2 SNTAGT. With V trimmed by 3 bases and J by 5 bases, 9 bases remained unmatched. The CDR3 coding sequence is TGTGCCAGCAGTGAGCAGGCTAGCGGGAGTCGGGAGACCCAGTACTTC. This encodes CASSEQASGSRETQYF.

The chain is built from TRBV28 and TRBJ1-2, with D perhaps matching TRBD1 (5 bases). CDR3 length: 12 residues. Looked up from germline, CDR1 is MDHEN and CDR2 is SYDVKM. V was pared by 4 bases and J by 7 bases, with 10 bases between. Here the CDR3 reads CASSSSTVGYTF. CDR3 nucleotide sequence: TGTGCCAGCAGTTCCTCGACAGTTGGCTACACCTTC.

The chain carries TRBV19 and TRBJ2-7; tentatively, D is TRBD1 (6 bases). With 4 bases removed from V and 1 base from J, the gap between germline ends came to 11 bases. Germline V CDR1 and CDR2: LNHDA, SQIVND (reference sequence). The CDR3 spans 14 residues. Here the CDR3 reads CASSRQEPSYEQYF. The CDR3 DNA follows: TGTGCCAGTAGTAGACAGGAGCCTTCCTACGAGCAGTACTTC.

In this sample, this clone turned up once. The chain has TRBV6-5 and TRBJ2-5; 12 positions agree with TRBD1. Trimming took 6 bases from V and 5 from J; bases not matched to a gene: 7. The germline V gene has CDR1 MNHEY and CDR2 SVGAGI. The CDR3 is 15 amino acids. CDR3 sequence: CASRRGTGGSETQYF. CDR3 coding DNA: TGTGCCAGCAGACGCGGGACAGGGGGCAGTGAGACCCAGTACTTC.

The CDR3 protein is CASSLGRGGGQGRKSNQPQHF. CDR3 coding DNA: TGCGCCAGCAGCCTTGGAAGGGGAGGTGGACAGGGAAGGAAAAGCAATCAGCCCCAGCATTTT. The chain has TRBV4-1 and TRBJ1-5, with TRBD1 identical over 8 bases. The CDR3 sequence is 21 residues long. CDR1 is MGHRA, CDR2 YSYEKL, per germline. Trimming at V came to 4 bases and at J to 1 base, leaving 21 bases not matched to a gene.

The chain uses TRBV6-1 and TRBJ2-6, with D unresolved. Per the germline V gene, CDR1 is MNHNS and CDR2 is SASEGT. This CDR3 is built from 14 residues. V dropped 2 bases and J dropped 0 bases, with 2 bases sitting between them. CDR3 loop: CASSELSGANVLTF. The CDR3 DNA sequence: TGTGCCAGCAGTGAACTCTCTGGGGCCAACGTCCTGACTTTC.

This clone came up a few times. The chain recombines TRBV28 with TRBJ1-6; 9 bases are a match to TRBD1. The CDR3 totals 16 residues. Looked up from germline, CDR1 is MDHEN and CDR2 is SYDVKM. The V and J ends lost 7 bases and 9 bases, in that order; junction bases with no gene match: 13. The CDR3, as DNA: TGTGCCAGCATCCCTCAAGTGGGGACAGGGACTTCACCCCTCCACTTT. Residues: CASIPQVGTGTSPLHF.

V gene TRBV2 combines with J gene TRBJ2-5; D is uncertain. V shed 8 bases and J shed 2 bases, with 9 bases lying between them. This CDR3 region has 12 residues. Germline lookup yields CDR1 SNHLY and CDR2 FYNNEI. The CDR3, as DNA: TGTGCCAGCGGTGCTTCACAAGAGACCCAGTACTTC. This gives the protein CASGASQETQYF.

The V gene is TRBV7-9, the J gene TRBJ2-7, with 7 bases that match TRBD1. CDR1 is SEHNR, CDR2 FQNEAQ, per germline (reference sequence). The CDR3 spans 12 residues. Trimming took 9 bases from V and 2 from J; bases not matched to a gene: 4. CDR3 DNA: TGTGCCAGTTCCCAGGGGGCCTACGAGCAGTACTTC. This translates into CASSQGAYEQYF.

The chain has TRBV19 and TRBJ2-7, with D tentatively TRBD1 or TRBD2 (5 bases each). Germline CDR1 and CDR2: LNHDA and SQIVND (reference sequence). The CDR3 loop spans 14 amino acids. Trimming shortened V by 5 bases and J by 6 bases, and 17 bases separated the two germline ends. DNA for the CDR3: TGTGCCAGTAGTGAGAAGGCTTCTGGGGGCGAGCAGTACTTC. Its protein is CASSEKASGGEQYF.

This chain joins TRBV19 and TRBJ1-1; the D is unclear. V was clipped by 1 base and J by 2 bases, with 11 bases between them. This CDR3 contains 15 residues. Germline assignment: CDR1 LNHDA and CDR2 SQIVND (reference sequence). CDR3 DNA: TGTGCCAGTAGTATAGGGAGTTCGACCAACACTGAAGCTTTCTTT. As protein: CASSIGSSTNTEAFF.

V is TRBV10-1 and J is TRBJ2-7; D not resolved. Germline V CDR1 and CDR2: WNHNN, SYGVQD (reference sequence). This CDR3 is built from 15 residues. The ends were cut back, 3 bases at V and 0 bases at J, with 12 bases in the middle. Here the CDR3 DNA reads TGCGCCAGCAGTGACACTGCAGTAAGCTCCTACGAGCAGTACTTC. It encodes CASSDTAVSSYEQYF.

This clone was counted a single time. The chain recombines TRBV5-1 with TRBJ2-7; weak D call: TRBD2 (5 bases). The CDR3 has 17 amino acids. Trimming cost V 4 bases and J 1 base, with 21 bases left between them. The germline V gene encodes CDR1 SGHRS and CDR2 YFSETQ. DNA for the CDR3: TGCGCCAGCAGCCCACGCCATAACCGGATAGCGTCCTACGAGCAGTACTTC. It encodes CASSPRHNRIASYEQYF. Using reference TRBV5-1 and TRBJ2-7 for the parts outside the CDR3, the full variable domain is KAGVTQTPRYLIKTRGQQVTLSCSPISGHRSVSWYQQTPGQGLQFLFEYFSETQRNKGNFPGRFSGRQFSNSRSEMNVSTLELGDSALYLCASSPRHNRIASYEQYFGPGTRLTVT.

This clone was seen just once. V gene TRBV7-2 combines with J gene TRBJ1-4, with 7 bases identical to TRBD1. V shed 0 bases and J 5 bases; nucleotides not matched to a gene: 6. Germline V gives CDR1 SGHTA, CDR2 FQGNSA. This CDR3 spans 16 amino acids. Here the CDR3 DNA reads TGTGCCAGCAGCTTAGCGCTCGTGACAGGGAATGAAAAACTGTTTTTT. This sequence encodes CASSLALVTGNEKLFF.

CDR3 sequence reads: CASSELAGDQETQYF. The CDR3 DNA is TGTGCCAGCAGTGAACTAGCGGGGGACCAAGAGACCCAGTACTTC. The V call is TRBV5-4, the J call TRBJ2-5; 11 bases match TRBD2. Germline-derived CDR1 and CDR2 are SGHNT and YYREEE (reference sequence). This CDR3 is built from 15 residues. V dropped 5 bases and J dropped 0; count of bases not matched to a gene: 3.

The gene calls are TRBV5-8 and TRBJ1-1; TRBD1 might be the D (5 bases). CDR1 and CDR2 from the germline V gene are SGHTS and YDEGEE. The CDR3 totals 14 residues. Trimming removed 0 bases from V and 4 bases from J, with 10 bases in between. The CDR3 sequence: CASSLVAGRTEAFF. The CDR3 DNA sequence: TGTGCCAGCAGCTTGGTAGCAGGGCGCACTGAAGCTTTCTTT.

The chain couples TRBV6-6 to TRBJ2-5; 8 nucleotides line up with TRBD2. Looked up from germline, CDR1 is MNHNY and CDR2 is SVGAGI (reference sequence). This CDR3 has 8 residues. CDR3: CVAGGQYF. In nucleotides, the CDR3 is TGTGTCGCGGGAGGCCAGTACTTC.

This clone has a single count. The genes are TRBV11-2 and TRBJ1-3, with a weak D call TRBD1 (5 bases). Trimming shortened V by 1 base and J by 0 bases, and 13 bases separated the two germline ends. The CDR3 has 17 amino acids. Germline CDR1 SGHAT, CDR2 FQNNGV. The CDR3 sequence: CASSLGFTGSSGNTIYF. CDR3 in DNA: TGTGCCAGCAGCTTAGGATTTACAGGAAGCTCTGGAAACACCATATATTTT.

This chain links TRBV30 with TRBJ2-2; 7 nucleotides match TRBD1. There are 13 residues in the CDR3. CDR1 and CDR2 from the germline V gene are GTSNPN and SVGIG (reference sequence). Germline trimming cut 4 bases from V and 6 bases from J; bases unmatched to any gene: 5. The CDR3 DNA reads TGTGCCTGGAACCACAGGGGAGCCGGGGAGCTGTTTTTT. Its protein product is CAWNHRGAGELFF.

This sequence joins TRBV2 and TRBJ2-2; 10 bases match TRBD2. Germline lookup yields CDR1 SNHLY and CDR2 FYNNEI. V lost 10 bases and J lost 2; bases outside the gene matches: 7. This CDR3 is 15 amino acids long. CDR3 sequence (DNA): TGTGCCAACACCGGACTAGCGGTAAACACCGGGGAGCTGTTTTTT. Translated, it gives CANTGLAVNTGELFF.

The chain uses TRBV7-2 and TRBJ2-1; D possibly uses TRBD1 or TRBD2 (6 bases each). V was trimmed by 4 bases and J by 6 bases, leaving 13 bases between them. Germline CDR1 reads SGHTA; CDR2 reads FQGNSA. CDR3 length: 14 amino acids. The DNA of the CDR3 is TGTGCCAGCAGCTCGGGGGCCCCGGCCAATGAGCAGTTCTTC. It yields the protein CASSSGAPANEQFF.